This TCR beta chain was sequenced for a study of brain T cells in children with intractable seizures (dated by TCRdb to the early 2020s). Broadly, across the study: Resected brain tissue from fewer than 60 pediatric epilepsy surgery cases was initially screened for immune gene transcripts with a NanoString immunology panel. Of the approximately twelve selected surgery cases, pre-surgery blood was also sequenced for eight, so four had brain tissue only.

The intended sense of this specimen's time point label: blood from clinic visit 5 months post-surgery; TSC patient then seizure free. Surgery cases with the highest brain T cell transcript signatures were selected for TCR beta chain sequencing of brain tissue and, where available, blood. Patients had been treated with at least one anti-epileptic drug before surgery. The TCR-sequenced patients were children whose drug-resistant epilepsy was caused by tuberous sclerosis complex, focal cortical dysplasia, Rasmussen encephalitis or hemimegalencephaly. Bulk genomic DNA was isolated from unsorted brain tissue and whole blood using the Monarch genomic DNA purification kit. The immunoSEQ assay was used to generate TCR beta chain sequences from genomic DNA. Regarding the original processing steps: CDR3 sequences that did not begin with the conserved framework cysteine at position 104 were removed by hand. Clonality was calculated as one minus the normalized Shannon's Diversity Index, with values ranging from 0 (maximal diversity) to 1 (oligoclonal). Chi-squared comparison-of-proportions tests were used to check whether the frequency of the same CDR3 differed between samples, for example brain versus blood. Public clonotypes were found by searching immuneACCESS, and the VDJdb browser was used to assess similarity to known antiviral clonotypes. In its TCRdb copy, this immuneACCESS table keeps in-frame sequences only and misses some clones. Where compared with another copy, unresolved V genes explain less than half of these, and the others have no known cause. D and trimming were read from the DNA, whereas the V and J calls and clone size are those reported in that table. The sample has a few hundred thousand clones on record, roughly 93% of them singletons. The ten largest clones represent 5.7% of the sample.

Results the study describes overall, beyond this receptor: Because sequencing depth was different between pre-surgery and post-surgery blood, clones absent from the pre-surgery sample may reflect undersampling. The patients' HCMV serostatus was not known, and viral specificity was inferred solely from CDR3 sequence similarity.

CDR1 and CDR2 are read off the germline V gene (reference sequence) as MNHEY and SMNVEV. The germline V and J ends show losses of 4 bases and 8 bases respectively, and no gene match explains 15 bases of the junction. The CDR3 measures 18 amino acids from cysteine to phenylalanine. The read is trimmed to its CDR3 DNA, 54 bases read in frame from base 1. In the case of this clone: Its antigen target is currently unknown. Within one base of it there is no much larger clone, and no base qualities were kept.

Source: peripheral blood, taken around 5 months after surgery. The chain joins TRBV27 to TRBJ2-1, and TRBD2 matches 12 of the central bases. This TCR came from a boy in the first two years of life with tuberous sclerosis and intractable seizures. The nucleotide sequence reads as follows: TGTGCCAGCAGTTCAAAAAGACTAGCGGGAGTGAGGTTGGATGAGCAGTTCTTC. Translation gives CASSSKRLAGVRLDEQFF.